Below are 22 T cell receptor beta chains sequenced from a single sample in a study of blood T cell repertoires in COVID-19. Profiled with immunoSEQ multiplex PCR; TCRdb holds only in-frame clones, not every one. The sample holds around 67,000 clones, around four fifths seen once. Sequenced: peripheral blood. The origin of the receptors is a man aged 50 or older with active COVID-19.

This clone was seen more than once but under ten times. The genes are TRBV19 and TRBJ2-7, with 9 bases that match TRBD2. V lost 6 bases to trimming and J lost 4 bases; unmatched junction nucleotides: 7. CDR1 and CDR2 from the germline V gene are LNHDA and SQIVND (reference sequence). CDR3 length: 14 amino acids. CDR3 sequence reads: CASRLSGSWYEQYF. CDR3 DNA: TGTGCCAGTAGACTTAGCGGGAGTTGGTACGAGCAGTACTTC.

The sample holds a few counts of this clone. The CDR3 DNA follows: TGCAGTGCTTCCGTGGAGACCCAGTACTTC. Its protein product is CSASVETQYF. The gene calls are TRBV20-1 and TRBJ2-5, with D uncertain. This CDR3 spans 10 amino acids. The germline V and J ends were trimmed by 5 bases and 5 bases, with 6 bases remaining between them. Germline V gene lookup returns CDR1 DFQATT and CDR2 SNEGSKA (reference sequence).

The chain is built from TRBV2 and TRBJ2-1; TRBD2 matches at 12 bases. The CDR3 sequence is 18 residues long. The germline V gene has CDR1 SNHLY and CDR2 FYNNEI. V lost 6 bases and J lost 8; bases outside the gene matches: 17. The CDR3 nucleotides read TGTGCCAGCAGCCCGGGGGTTTCTGGACTAGCGGGGTATGATGAGCAGTTCTTC. It encodes CASSPGVSGLAGYDEQFF.

This clone has at least ten counts. The CDR3: CASSPPGGEGTEAFF. CDR3 nucleotides: TGTGCCAGCTCACCACCGGGAGGGGAGGGGACTGAAGCTTTCTTT. The chain carries TRBV18 and TRBJ1-1; D perhaps matches TRBD1 (5 bases). This CDR3 is 15 amino acids long. CDR1 KGHSH and CDR2 LQKENI come from the germline V gene. V was pared by 0 bases and J by 5 bases, with 13 bases between.

This clone was found a few times. J is TRBJ2-5 and V is TRBV2, with D possibly TRBD2 on 5 matching bases. CDR1 and CDR2 (germline): SNHLY, FYNNEI. The V gene lost 4 bases and the J gene lost 4 bases, with 7 bases spanning the gap. The CDR3 loop spans 12 amino acids. In DNA, the CDR3 is TGTGCCAGCAGTGGAGAGGGAGAGACCCAGTACTTC. This translates into CASSGEGETQYF. The full variable domain, with the rest looked up from reference TRBV2 and TRBJ2-5, is EPEVTQTPSHQVTQMGQEVILRCVPISNHLYFYWYRQILGQKVEFLVSFYNNEISEKSEIFDDQFSVERPDGSNFTLKIRSTKLEDSAMYFCASSGEGETQYFGPGTRLLVL.

The rearrangement joins TRBV19 to TRBJ2-6, with 8 nucleotides matching TRBD1. V lost 6 bases, J lost 4 bases, and 5 bases stayed unmatched. The germline CDR1 and CDR2 sequences are LNHDA and SQIVND (reference sequence). The CDR3 totals 15 residues. Here the CDR3 DNA reads TGTGCCAGTAGGGACAGGGCAGCCGGGGCCAACGTCCTGACTTTC. Amino acid sequence: CASRDRAAGANVLTF.

This chain connects TRBV19 to TRBJ2-3; weak D call: TRBD2 (5 bases). The CDR3 spans 16 residues. V lost 4 bases, J lost 3 bases, and 17 bases lay in between. The V gene's germline CDR1 is LNHDA and CDR2 SQIVND (reference sequence). The CDR3 DNA follows: TGTGCCAGTAGTAGAGGGCAACTGAGACGGACAGATACGCAGTATTTT. Translated: CASSRGQLRRTDTQYF. Supplemented by reference TRBV19 and TRBJ2-3, the full variable domain reads DGGITQSPKYLFRKEGQNVTLSCEQNLNHDAMYWYRQDPGQGLRLIYYSQIVNDFQKGDIAEGYSVSREKKESFPLTVTSAQKNPTAFYLCASSRGQLRRTDTQYFGPGTRLTVL.

The chain employs TRBV2 and TRBJ2-3; TRBD2 matches at 7 bases. V dropped 6 bases and J dropped 4; count of bases not matched to a gene: 13. There are 16 residues in the CDR3. Per the germline V gene, CDR1 is SNHLY and CDR2 is FYNNEI. The CDR3 coding sequence is TGTGCCAGCAGGATGACTAGCCCCTCTGCCGCAGATACGCAGTATTTT. This encodes CASRMTSPSAADTQYF.

The chain has TRBV4-2 and TRBJ1-1, with D possibly being TRBD1 (5 bases). V gave up 0 bases and J gave up 3 bases, with 17 bases separating them. There are 17 residues in the CDR3. Germline V lookup: CDR1 LGHNA, CDR2 YNFKEQ. The chain's CDR3 is CASSQDRQQGPYTEAFF. In DNA, the CDR3 is TGTGCCAGCAGCCAAGATCGACAGCAGGGCCCTTACACTGAAGCTTTCTTT.

The rearrangement uses TRBV6-4 and TRBJ2-2, with unresolved D. Germline V gene data show CDR1 as MRHNA and CDR2 as SNTAGT. CDR3 size: 13 residues. The germline V and J ends were trimmed by 3 bases and 7 bases, with 9 bases remaining between them. The CDR3 loop reads CASSEFIGGELFF. The DNA of the CDR3 is TGTGCCAGCAGTGAATTTATCGGCGGGGAGCTGTTTTTT.

V is TRBV6-5 and J is TRBJ2-3, with TRBD2 as a possible D gene (6 bases). V lost 6 bases to trimming and J lost 5 bases, with 12 bases between them. This CDR3 region has 13 residues. Germline CDR1 MNHEY, CDR2 SVGAGI. DNA of the CDR3: TGTGCCAGCAGGCGACTAGGGGTAGATACGCAGTATTTT. This codes for CASRRLGVDTQYF.

J is TRBJ1-1 and V is TRBV6-1, with D uncertain. Trimming cost V 2 bases and J 4 bases, with 14 bases left between them. The CDR3 has 15 amino acids. Germline V gene data show CDR1 as MNHNS and CDR2 as SASEGT. CDR3 DNA: TGTGCCAGCAGTGAACGGGAGGGCGCAGGCACTGAAGCTTTCTTT. Translating it yields CASSEREGAGTEAFF.

This chain uses TRBV7-9 with TRBJ2-2; TRBD2 agrees at 7 bases. CDR3 size: 15 residues. The V gene end was trimmed by 0 bases and the J gene end by 8 bases; junction bases not matched to a gene: 6. Germline assignment: CDR1 SEHNR and CDR2 FQNEAQ (reference sequence). In DNA, the CDR3 is TGTGCCAGCAGCTTAGCGGAGCGGGGCGAAGGGGAGCTGTTTTTT. Encoded protein: CASSLAERGEGELFF.

This chain connects TRBV11-2 to TRBJ1-5, with a possible D match to TRBD1 (5 bases). This CDR3 has 16 amino acids. V lost 3 bases and J 6 bases, leaving 18 bases between the germline ends. CDR1 SGHAT and CDR2 FQNNGV come from the germline V gene. In DNA, the CDR3 is TGTGCCAGCAGCTTGGACGAAGGGGTGGAAAGTCAGCCCCAGCATTTT. Protein sequence: CASSLDEGVESQPQHF.

This clone occurred once. The chain employs TRBV7-5 and TRBJ1-6; the tabulated D call, TRBD1, remains unverified against the DNA. TRBV7-5 is termed a pseudogene. The CDR3 runs 14 residues. CDR3 residues: CARSTGQGNSPLHF. The CDR3 coding sequence is TGTGCCAGAAGCACCGGACAGGGGAATTCACCCCTCCACTTT.

This clone was observed once. The V gene is TRBV28, the J gene TRBJ1-6; D is possibly TRBD1 (6 bases). This CDR3 has 16 residues. Per germline, CDR1 MDHEN and CDR2 SYDVKM. V gave up 2 bases and J gave up 8 bases, with 16 bases separating them. The CDR3 loop reads CASSLRGGRGYSPLHF. CDR3 nucleotide sequence: TGTGCCAGCAGTTTACGAGGCGGCAGGGGATATTCACCCCTCCACTTT.

V and J are TRBV24-1 and TRBJ2-7; the match to TRBD1 covers 8 bases. From germline, CDR1 is KGHDR and CDR2 SFDVKD. The CDR3 runs to 15 residues. With V trimmed by 3 bases and J by 2 bases, 5 bases remained unmatched. The CDR3 region is CATSDPRGRTYEQYF. CDR3 coding DNA: TGTGCCACCAGTGATCCCAGGGGGCGCACCTACGAGCAGTACTTC.

The chain uses TRBV5-1 and TRBJ2-3; 9 bases are shared with TRBD2. The V and J ends lost 4 bases and 6 bases, in that order; junction bases with no gene match: 9. The CDR3 consists of 15 residues. Germline CDR1 SGHRS, CDR2 YFSETQ. CDR3 protein: CASSGSRGGWDTQYF. CDR3 DNA: TGCGCCAGCAGCGGTTCGCGGGGGGGCTGGGATACGCAGTATTTT.

The chain joins TRBV4-1 to TRBJ2-1, with D possibly TRBD2 on 6 matching bases. V was clipped by 4 bases and J by 0 bases, with 13 bases between them. CDR3 length: 16 residues. CDR1 MGHRA and CDR2 YSYEKL come from the germline V gene. The DNA for the CDR3 is TGCGCCAGCAGCCGCCCGTCCGGGAGCTCCTACAATGAGCAGTTCTTC. This encodes CASSRPSGSSYNEQFF.

V usage is TRBV20-1 and J usage is TRBJ2-3; 9 positions agree with TRBD1. Germline CDR1 and CDR2: DFQATT and SNEGSKA (reference sequence). The CDR3 runs 16 residues. V lost 3 bases and J lost 2; bases outside the gene matches: 9. As DNA, the CDR3 is TGCAGTGCTAGTTCCAACCGGGACAGGGTCACAGATACGCAGTATTTT. As protein: CSASSNRDRVTDTQYF.

This clone showed up just once. This sequence joins TRBV5-1 and TRBJ1-5; TRBD1 might be the D (6 bases). This CDR3 region has 15 residues. The germline V gene has CDR1 SGHRS and CDR2 YFSETQ. Between the trimmed V and J ends, which lost 0 bases and 7 bases, there was a span of 14 bases. DNA for the CDR3: TGCGCCAGCAGCTTGGGACCGGGGGGCGGACAGCCCCAGCATTTT. This translates into CASSLGPGGGQPQHF.

V is TRBV3-1 (or the pseudogene TRBV3-2) and J is TRBJ2-7; TRBD1 agrees at 8 bases. Germline CDR1 LGHDT, CDR2 YNNKEL (reference sequence). The CDR3 contains 14 residues. V shed 6 bases and J 3 bases; nucleotides not matched to a gene: 7. The CDR3 DNA reads TGTGCCAGCAGTAGAACGGGACAGGTCTACGAGCAGTACTTC. This sequence encodes CASSRTGQVYEQYF.